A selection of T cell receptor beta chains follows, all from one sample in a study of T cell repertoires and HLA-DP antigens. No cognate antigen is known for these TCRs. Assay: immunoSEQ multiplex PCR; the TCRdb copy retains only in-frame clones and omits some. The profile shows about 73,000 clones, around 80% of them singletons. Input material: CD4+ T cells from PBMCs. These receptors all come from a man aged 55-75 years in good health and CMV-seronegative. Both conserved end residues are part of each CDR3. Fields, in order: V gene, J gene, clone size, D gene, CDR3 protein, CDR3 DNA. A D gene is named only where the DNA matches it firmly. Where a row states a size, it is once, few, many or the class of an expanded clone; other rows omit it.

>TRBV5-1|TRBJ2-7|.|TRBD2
CASSLEGRAASGLDEQYF
TGCGCCAGCAGCTTGGAGGGCCGAGCGGCTAGCGGCTTGGACGAGCAGTACTTC
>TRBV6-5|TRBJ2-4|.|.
CASSPPGEAKNIQYF
TGTGCCAGCAGTCCCCCGGGCGAAGCCAAAAACATTCAGTACTTC
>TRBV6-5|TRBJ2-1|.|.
CASSPRGLPNEQFF
TGTGCCAGCAGTCCCCGTGGACTACCTAATGAGCAGTTCTTC
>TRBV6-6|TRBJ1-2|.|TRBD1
CASSSDRQGSDYGYTF
TGTGCCAGCAGCTCTGACAGACAGGGATCGGACTATGGCTACACCTTC
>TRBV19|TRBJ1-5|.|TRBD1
CASSVTGYNQPQHF
TGTGCCAGTAGTGTGACAGGGTACAATCAGCCCCAGCATTTT
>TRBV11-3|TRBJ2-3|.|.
CASSRQGLSTDTQYF
TGTGCCAGCAGCCGACAGGGACTTAGCACAGATACGCAGTATTTT
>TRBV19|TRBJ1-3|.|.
CASSPRDIRDTIYF
TGTGCCAGTAGTCCCCGGGACATTCGAGACACCATATATTTT
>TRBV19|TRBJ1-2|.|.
CASSIDGGLGGYTF
TGTGCCAGTAGTATAGACGGGGGCCTCGGGGGCTACACCTTC
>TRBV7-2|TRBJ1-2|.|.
CASSRSPGTDYGYTF
TGTGCCAGCAGCCGTAGCCCCGGGACGGATTATGGCTACACCTTC
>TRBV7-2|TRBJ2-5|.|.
CASSIDYSETQYF
TGTGCCAGCAGCATAGACTACTCAGAGACCCAGTACTTC
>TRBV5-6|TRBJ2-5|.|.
CASSSGFGGKETQYF
TGTGCCAGCAGCTCCGGGTTTGGGGGAAAAGAGACCCAGTACTTC
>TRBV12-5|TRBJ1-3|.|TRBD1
CASGLGPETGPGNTIYF
TGTGCTAGTGGTTTGGGGCCGGAGACAGGGCCTGGAAACACCATATATTTT
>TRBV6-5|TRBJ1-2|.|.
CASRYTEVTNYGYTF
TGTGCCAGCAGATACACAGAGGTTACTAACTATGGCTACACCTTC
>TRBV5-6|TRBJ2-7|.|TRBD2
CASSPGLAPSYEQYF
TGTGCCAGCAGCCCGGGACTAGCGCCCTCCTACGAGCAGTACTTC
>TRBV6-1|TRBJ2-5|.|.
CASSATGTRETQYF
TGTGCCAGCAGTGCCACAGGGACCCGGGAGACCCAGTACTTC
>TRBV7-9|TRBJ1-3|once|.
CASNYWGGSGSGNTIYF
TGTGCCAGCAACTACTGGGGGGGAAGTGGCTCTGGAAACACCATATATTTT
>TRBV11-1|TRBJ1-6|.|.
CASSLENSYNSPLHF
TGTGCCAGCAGCTTAGAAAACTCCTATAATTCACCCCTCCACTTT
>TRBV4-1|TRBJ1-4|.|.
CASSQERARGGKLFF
TGCGCCAGCAGCCAAGAGAGGGCGAGGGGGGGAAAACTGTTTTTT
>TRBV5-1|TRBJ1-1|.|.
CASSGTVGGTEAFF
TGCGCCAGCAGCGGGACCGTTGGGGGCACTGAAGCTTTCTTT
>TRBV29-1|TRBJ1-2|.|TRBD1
CSVGTVNYGYTF
TGCAGCGTCGGGACAGTCAACTATGGCTACACCTTC
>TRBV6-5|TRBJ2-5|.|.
CASSYTGAQETQYF
TGTGCCAGCAGTTACACGGGGGCCCAAGAGACCCAGTACTTC
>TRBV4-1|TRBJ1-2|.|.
CASSHPLKGNYGYTF
TGCGCCAGCAGCCATCCCCTTAAGGGGAACTATGGCTACACCTTC
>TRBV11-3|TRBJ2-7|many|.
CASSPSSPAATDEQYF
TGTGCCAGCAGCCCCTCGTCCCCGGCTGCGACGGACGAGCAGTACTTC
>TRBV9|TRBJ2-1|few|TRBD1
CASSDRTGGYNEQFF
TGTGCCAGCAGCGACCGGACAGGGGGCTACAATGAGCAGTTCTTC
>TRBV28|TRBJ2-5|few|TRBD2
CASSLAAAGLAGVGTETQYF
TGTGCCAGCAGTTTGGCCGCCGCGGGACTAGCGGGGGTAGGAACAGAGACCCAGTACTTC
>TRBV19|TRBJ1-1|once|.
CASSIDGRGRNTEAFF
TGTGCCAGTAGTATAGATGGGCGGGGAAGGAACACTGAAGCTTTCTTT
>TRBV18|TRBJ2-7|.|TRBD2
CASSPGGDREQYF
TGTGCCAGCTCACCGGGAGGGGACCGCGAGCAGTACTTC
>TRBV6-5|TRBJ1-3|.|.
CASSYLGSSGNTIYF
TGTGCCAGCAGTTACCTGGGTTCTTCAGGAAACACCATATATTTT
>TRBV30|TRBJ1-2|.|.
CAWSSTRGNGYTF
TGTGCCTGGAGTTCCACTCGAGGGAATGGCTACACCTTC
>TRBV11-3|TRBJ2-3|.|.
CASSSLGDTQYF
TGTGCCAGCAGCTCTCTAGGGGATACGCAGTATTTT
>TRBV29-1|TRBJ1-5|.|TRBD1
CSAGQADQPQHF
TGCAGCGCCGGACAGGCTGATCAGCCCCAGCATTTT